This TCR beta chain was recovered during a study of blood T cell repertoires in COVID-19. Libraries were prepared by immunoSEQ multiplex PCR; TCRdb keeps only in-frame clonotypes and omits some of them. The table lists 200,000 to 250,000 clones, roughly 84% of them singletons. This clone was found a few times. The V end lost 2 bases, the J end lost 7 bases, and 12 bases lay between the germline ends. Germline V lookup: CDR1 SGHDT, CDR2 YYEEEE. The CDR3 runs to 14 residues. This chain uses TRBV5-6 with TRBJ1-4; weak D call: TRBD1 (5 bases). The clonotype comes from a woman in her 50s with acute or convalescent COVID-19. What was sequenced was peripheral blood. The CDR3 region is CASSFQGLVEKLFF. CDR3 DNA sequence: TGTGCCAGCAGCTTTCAGGGTTTGGTTGAAAAACTGTTTTTT.